The rows below give T cell receptor beta chains drawn from one sample of a study of T cells after somatic rescue of genetic block. TCRdb's table, derived via immunoSEQ multiplex PCR, lists solely in-frame clones and lacks some. This table has 70,000 to 95,000 clones, 90% appearing once. The sequenced sample consisted of peripheral blood mononuclear cells (PBMCs). The receptor source for this set is a woman younger than 30. The CDR3 runs from the conserved cysteine through the conserved F or W. D genes are given only for firm matches. Rows may omit the clone size; those that give it use once, few, many or a size class.

abundance: NA
d_gene: TRBD2
v_gene: TRBV6-5
j_gene: TRBJ2-5
CDR3aa: CASSYSRLAGGETQYF
CDR3nt: TGTGCCAGCAGTTACTCTAGGCTAGCGGGAGGTGAGACCCAGTACTTC

abundance: NA
d_gene: NA
v_gene: TRBV5-1
j_gene: TRBJ1-2
CDR3aa: CASSLFTSNYGCTF
CDR3nt: TGCGCCAGCAGCTTGTTTACCTCTAACTATGGCTGCACCTTC

abundance: NA
d_gene: NA
v_gene: TRBV11-2
j_gene: TRBJ1-5
CDR3aa: CASSSQGQPQHF
CDR3nt: TGTGCCAGCAGCTCCCAGGGTCAGCCCCAGCATTTT

abundance: NA
d_gene: NA
v_gene: TRBV18
j_gene: TRBJ2-1
CDR3aa: CASSPVSGYNEQFF
CDR3nt: TGTGCCAGCTCACCGGTTAGCGGATACAATGAGCAGTTCTTC

abundance: once
d_gene: TRBD2
v_gene: TRBV5-8
j_gene: TRBJ2-1
CDR3aa: CASSGGLTSGNEQFF
CDR3nt: TGTGCCAGCAGCGGGGGGCTGACTAGCGGAAATGAGCAGTTCTTC

abundance: NA
d_gene: NA
v_gene: TRBV6-1
j_gene: TRBJ1-1
CDR3aa: CASRRGRSDLTEAFF
CDR3nt: TGTGCCAGCAGGAGGGGCAGGTCCGACCTCACTGAAGCTTTCTTT

abundance: NA
d_gene: NA
v_gene: TRBV6-6
j_gene: TRBJ2-7
CDR3aa: CASSRGFLQSYEQYF
CDR3nt: TGTGCCAGCAGTAGGGGCTTTTTGCAATCCTACGAGCAGTACTTC

abundance: NA
d_gene: NA
v_gene: TRBV18
j_gene: TRBJ2-1
CDR3aa: CASSPHSPLVRRNEQFF
CDR3nt: TGTGCCAGCTCACCACACTCCCCATTGGTACGGAGGAATGAGCAGTTCTTC

abundance: NA
d_gene: TRBD1
v_gene: TRBV12-5
j_gene: TRBJ1-5
CDR3aa: CASKDREWGNQPQHF
CDR3nt: TGTGCTAGTAAGGACAGGGAGTGGGGCAATCAGCCCCAGCATTTT

abundance: NA
d_gene: NA
v_gene: TRBV29-1
j_gene: TRBJ1-1
CDR3aa: CSVLPIRGGQRNTEAFF
CDR3nt: TGCAGCGTTTTGCCCATAAGAGGGGGGCAAAGGAACACTGAAGCTTTCTTT

abundance: NA
d_gene: NA
v_gene: TRBV5-4
j_gene: TRBJ2-1
CDR3aa: CASSRDEASYNEQFF
CDR3nt: TGTGCCAGCAGCCGGGATGAAGCCTCCTACAATGAGCAGTTCTTC

abundance: NA
d_gene: NA
v_gene: TRBV19
j_gene: TRBJ1-1
CDR3aa: CASSASRGLNTEAFF
CDR3nt: TGTGCCAGTAGTGCCTCCCGGGGCCTGAACACTGAAGCTTTCTTT

abundance: NA
d_gene: NA
v_gene: TRBV27
j_gene: TRBJ1-1
CDR3aa: CASSPVGANTEAFF
CDR3nt: TGTGCCAGCAGCCCTGTGGGGGCGAACACTGAAGCTTTCTTT

abundance: once
d_gene: NA
v_gene: TRBV20-1
j_gene: TRBJ2-5
CDR3aa: CSARGGETQYF
CDR3nt: TGCAGTGCTAGGGGTGGAGAGACCCAGTACTTC

abundance: NA
d_gene: NA
v_gene: TRBV5-1
j_gene: TRBJ2-3
CDR3aa: CASSLEFFETPTYTQYF
CDR3nt: TGCGCCAGCAGCTTGGAGTTTTTCGAGACTCCCACTTATACGCAGTATTTT

abundance: NA
d_gene: NA
v_gene: TRBV6-1
j_gene: TRBJ1-2
CDR3aa: CASSAQGSNYGYTF
CDR3nt: TGTGCCAGCAGTGCTCAGGGTTCCAACTATGGCTACACCTTC

abundance: NA
d_gene: NA
v_gene: TRBV19
j_gene: TRBJ1-2
CDR3aa: CASSRGAPTGPYGYTF
CDR3nt: TGTGCCAGTAGCCGTGGGGCCCCGACAGGCCCCTATGGCTACACCTTC

abundance: NA
d_gene: NA
v_gene: TRBV18
j_gene: TRBJ2-7
CDR3aa: CASSPISGYEQYF
CDR3nt: TGTGCCAGCTCACCAATATCGGGATACGAGCAGTACTTC

abundance: NA
d_gene: NA
v_gene: TRBV9
j_gene: TRBJ1-1
CDR3aa: CASSPLELVGEAFF
CDR3nt: TGTGCCAGCAGCCCGCTCGAACTGGTGGGAGAAGCTTTCTTT

abundance: once
d_gene: NA
v_gene: TRBV18
j_gene: TRBJ1-1
CDR3aa: CASSLRRGGDNTEAFF
CDR3nt: TGTGCCAGCTCATTGCGTAGAGGAGGGGATAACACTGAAGCTTTCTTT

abundance: NA
d_gene: TRBD1
v_gene: TRBV4-1
j_gene: TRBJ1-3
CDR3aa: CASSQDPTSGGAGSGNTIYF
CDR3nt: TGCGCCAGCAGCCAAGATCCGACTTCAGGGGGCGCGGGCTCTGGAAACACCATATATTTT

abundance: NA
d_gene: NA
v_gene: TRBV5-1
j_gene: TRBJ1-4
CDR3aa: CASSLAGVDEKLFF
CDR3nt: TGCGCCAGCAGCTTGGCAGGGGTTGATGAAAAACTGTTTTTT

abundance: NA
d_gene: NA
v_gene: TRBV7-7
j_gene: TRBJ2-1
CDR3aa: CASSFSRSDEQFF
CDR3nt: TGTGCTAGCAGCTTCTCGCGATCGGATGAGCAGTTCTTC

abundance: NA
d_gene: NA
v_gene: TRBV27
j_gene: TRBJ1-5
CDR3aa: CASSLRGTILDQPQHF
CDR3nt: TGTGCCAGCAGTTTACGTGGGACAATTTTAGATCAGCCCCAGCATTTT

abundance: NA
d_gene: NA
v_gene: TRBV2
j_gene: TRBJ1-5
CDR3aa: CASSEFRPDSNQPQHF
CDR3nt: TGTGCCAGCAGTGAATTCAGGCCAGATAGCAATCAGCCCCAGCATTTT

abundance: NA
d_gene: TRBD1
v_gene: TRBV6-1
j_gene: TRBJ1-2
CDR3aa: CASSDRDRGLLGYTF
CDR3nt: TGTGCCAGCAGTGACCGGGACAGGGGGCTGTTAGGCTACACCTTC

abundance: NA
d_gene: TRBD2
v_gene: TRBV28
j_gene: TRBJ2-1
CDR3aa: CASSSHPTAGVFYEQFF
CDR3nt: TGTGCCAGCAGTTCCCACCCGACAGCGGGAGTTTTCTATGAGCAGTTCTTC

abundance: NA
d_gene: NA
v_gene: TRBV7-7
j_gene: TRBJ2-7
CDR3aa: CASSWGDGGEQYF
CDR3nt: TGTGCTAGCAGCTGGGGGGACGGGGGCGAGCAGTACTTC

abundance: NA
d_gene: NA
v_gene: TRBV5-4
j_gene: TRBJ2-6
CDR3aa: CATLGGWANVLTF
CDR3nt: TGTGCCACTCTAGGCGGGTGGGCCAACGTCCTGACTTTC

abundance: NA
d_gene: NA
v_gene: TRBV28
j_gene: TRBJ2-6
CDR3aa: CASSPSRNPGANVLTF
CDR3nt: TGTGCCAGCTCCCCATCAAGGAATCCGGGGGCCAACGTCCTGACTTTC

abundance: few
d_gene: NA
v_gene: TRBV29-1
j_gene: TRBJ1-1
CDR3aa: CSVDSQGRPEAFF
CDR3nt: TGCAGCGTTGACAGCCAGGGGAGACCTGAAGCTTTCTTT

abundance: NA
d_gene: NA
v_gene: TRBV4-1
j_gene: TRBJ2-5
CDR3aa: CASSQPRAKEKTQYF
CDR3nt: TGCGCCAGCAGCCAACCCAGGGCCAAGGAGAAGACCCAGTACTTC

abundance: once
d_gene: NA
v_gene: TRBV19
j_gene: TRBJ1-4
CDR3aa: CASSIGGVDKLFF
CDR3nt: TGTGCCAGTAGTATCGGGGGTGTCGACAAACTGTTTTTT

abundance: NA
d_gene: NA
v_gene: TRBV5-4
j_gene: TRBJ1-1
CDR3aa: CASSPTLQGRNTEAFF
CDR3nt: TGTGCCAGCAGCCCAACCTTACAGGGAAGGAACACTGAAGCTTTCTTT

abundance: NA
d_gene: TRBD1
v_gene: TRBV11-3
j_gene: TRBJ1-2
CDR3aa: CASSLAGQPNYGYTF
CDR3nt: TGTGCCAGCAGCTTGGCGGGACAGCCTAACTATGGCTACACCTTC

abundance: NA
d_gene: NA
v_gene: TRBV7-8
j_gene: TRBJ2-7
CDR3aa: CASSPDAVILVEEQYF
CDR3nt: TGTGCCAGCAGCCCCGACGCGGTCATACTCGTGGAGGAGCAGTACTTC

abundance: NA
d_gene: NA
v_gene: TRBV7-4
j_gene: TRBJ1-5
CDR3aa: CASSAPAGHSNQPQHF
CDR3nt: TGTGCCAGCAGCGCGCCGGCCGGACATAGCAATCAGCCCCAGCATTTT

abundance: NA
d_gene: NA
v_gene: TRBV5-1
j_gene: TRBJ1-2
CDR3aa: CASSLDPFLTEVGYTF
CDR3nt: TGCGCCAGCAGCTTGGATCCTTTCCTAACAGAAGTGGGCTACACCTTC

abundance: NA
d_gene: NA
v_gene: TRBV5-1
j_gene: TRBJ1-3
CDR3aa: CASSAGISGNTIYF
CDR3nt: TGCGCCAGCAGCGCGGGAATCTCTGGAAACACCATATATTTT

abundance: NA
d_gene: TRBD1
v_gene: TRBV5-6
j_gene: TRBJ2-7
CDR3aa: CASSVIRDSSYEQYF
CDR3nt: TGTGCCAGCAGCGTAATACGGGACAGCTCCTACGAGCAGTACTTC

abundance: NA
d_gene: TRBD2
v_gene: TRBV7-3
j_gene: TRBJ2-1
CDR3aa: CASSPSGSYSYNEQFF
CDR3nt: TGTGCCAGCAGCCCCAGCGGGAGCTACTCCTACAATGAGCAGTTCTTC

abundance: once
d_gene: TRBD2
v_gene: TRBV6-1
j_gene: TRBJ2-1
CDR3aa: CASSEQLAGGVYNEQFF
CDR3nt: TGTGCCAGCAGTGAACAACTAGCGGGTGGTGTCTACAATGAGCAGTTCTTC

abundance: NA
d_gene: NA
v_gene: TRBV30
j_gene: TRBJ2-7
CDR3aa: CAWSKGVSYEQYF
CDR3nt: TGTGCCTGGTCTAAGGGGGTCTCCTACGAGCAGTACTTC

abundance: NA
d_gene: NA
v_gene: TRBV27
j_gene: TRBJ2-7
CDR3aa: CASSFGGSSYEQYF
CDR3nt: TGTGCCAGCAGTTTCGGGGGCAGCTCCTACGAGCAGTACTTC

abundance: NA
d_gene: TRBD2
v_gene: TRBV2
j_gene: TRBJ2-7
CDR3aa: CASTRLGLAGSSYEQYF
CDR3nt: TGTGCCAGCACGAGACTGGGACTAGCGGGGAGCTCCTACGAGCAGTACTTC

abundance: NA
d_gene: NA
v_gene: TRBV5-1
j_gene: TRBJ1-3
CDR3aa: CASSLGGGSSGNTIYF
CDR3nt: TGCGCCAGCAGCTTGGGCGGAGGGTCCTCTGGAAACACCATATATTTT

abundance: NA
d_gene: NA
v_gene: TRBV29-1
j_gene: TRBJ2-7
CDR3aa: CSGRTVGAGSYEQYF
CDR3nt: TGCAGCGGCCGGACAGTCGGGGCAGGGTCCTACGAGCAGTACTTC

abundance: NA
d_gene: NA
v_gene: TRBV19
j_gene: TRBJ2-1
CDR3aa: CGASSYNEQFF
CDR3nt: TGTGGGGCAAGCTCCTACAATGAGCAGTTCTTC

abundance: NA
d_gene: NA
v_gene: TRBV27
j_gene: TRBJ1-1
CDR3aa: CASSLSPGGPVVRAFF
CDR3nt: TGTGCCAGCAGTTTATCCCCCGGGGGCCCCGTAGTTCGGGCTTTCTTT

abundance: NA
d_gene: NA
v_gene: TRBV19
j_gene: TRBJ2-5
CDR3aa: CASSIGSHGETQYF
CDR3nt: TGTGCCAGTAGTATTGGCTCCCACGGGGAGACCCAGTACTTC

abundance: NA
d_gene: NA
v_gene: TRBV19
j_gene: TRBJ1-5
CDR3aa: CASKGSNSNQPQHF
CDR3nt: TGTGCCAGTAAGGGGAGTAATAGCAATCAGCCCCAGCATTTT